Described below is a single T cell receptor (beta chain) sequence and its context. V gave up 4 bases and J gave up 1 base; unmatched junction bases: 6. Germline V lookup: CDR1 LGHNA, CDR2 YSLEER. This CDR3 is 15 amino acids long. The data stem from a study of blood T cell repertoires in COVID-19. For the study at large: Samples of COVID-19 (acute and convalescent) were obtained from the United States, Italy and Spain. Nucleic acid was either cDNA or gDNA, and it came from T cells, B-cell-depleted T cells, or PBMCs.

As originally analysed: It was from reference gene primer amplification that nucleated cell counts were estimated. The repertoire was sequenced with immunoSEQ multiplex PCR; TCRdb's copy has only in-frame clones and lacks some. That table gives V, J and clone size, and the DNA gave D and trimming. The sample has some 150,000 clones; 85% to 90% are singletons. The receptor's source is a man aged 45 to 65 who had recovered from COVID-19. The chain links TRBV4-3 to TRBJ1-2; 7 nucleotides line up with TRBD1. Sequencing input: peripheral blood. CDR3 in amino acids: CASSPRQGGNYGYTF. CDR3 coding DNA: TGCGCCAGCAGCCCCCGGCAGGGGGGTAACTATGGCTACACCTTC.